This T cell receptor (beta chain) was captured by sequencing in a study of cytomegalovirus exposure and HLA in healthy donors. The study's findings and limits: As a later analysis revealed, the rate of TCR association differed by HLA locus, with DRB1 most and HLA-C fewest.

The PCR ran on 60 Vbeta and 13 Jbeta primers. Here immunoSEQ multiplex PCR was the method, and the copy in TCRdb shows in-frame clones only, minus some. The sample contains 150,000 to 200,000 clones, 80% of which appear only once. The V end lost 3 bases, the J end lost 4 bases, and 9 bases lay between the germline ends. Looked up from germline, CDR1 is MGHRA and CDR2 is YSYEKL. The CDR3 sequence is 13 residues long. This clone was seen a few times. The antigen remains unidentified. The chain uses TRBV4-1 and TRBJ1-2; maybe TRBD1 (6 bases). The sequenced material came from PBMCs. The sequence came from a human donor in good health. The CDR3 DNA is TGCGCCAGCAGCCAGCCGGACAGCTATGGCTACACCTTC. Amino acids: CASSQPDSYGYTF.